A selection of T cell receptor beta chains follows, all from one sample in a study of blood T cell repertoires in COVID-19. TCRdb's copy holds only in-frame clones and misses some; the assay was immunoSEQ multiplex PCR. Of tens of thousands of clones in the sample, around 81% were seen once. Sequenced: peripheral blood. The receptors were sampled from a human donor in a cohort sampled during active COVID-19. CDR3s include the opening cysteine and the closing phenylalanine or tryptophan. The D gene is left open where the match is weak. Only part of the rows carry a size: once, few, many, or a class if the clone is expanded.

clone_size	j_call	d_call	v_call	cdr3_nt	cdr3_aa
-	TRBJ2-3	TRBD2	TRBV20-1	TGCAGTGCTAGTACCGGGAGGGCCTTAGGAGATACGCAGTATTTT	CSASTGRALGDTQYF
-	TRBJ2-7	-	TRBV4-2	TGTGCCAGCAGCCAAGATGGGTCGACTTTGAGCTACGAGCAGTACTTC	CASSQDGSTLSYEQYF
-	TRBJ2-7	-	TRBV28	TGTGCCAGCAACTTATCACAGGGAAACTCCTACGAGCAGTACTTC	CASNLSQGNSYEQYF
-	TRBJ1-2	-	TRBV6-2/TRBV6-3	TGTGCCAGCAGTTACGCAGGGGAGAGCTATGGCTACACCTTC	CASSYAGESYGYTF
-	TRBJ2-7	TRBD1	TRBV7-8	TGTGCCAGCAGCGGGGCCCTTTATGACAGGGGGCCGCGGGAGCAGTACTTC	CASSGALYDRGPREQYF
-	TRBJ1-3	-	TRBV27	TGTGCCAGCAGTTTGAGTATACAGTCTGGAAACACCATATATTTT	CASSLSIQSGNTIYF
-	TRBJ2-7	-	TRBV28	TGTGCCAGCAGGAATCCGGGACAACTCTTGGTCCACGAGCAGTACTTC	CASRNPGQLLVHEQYF
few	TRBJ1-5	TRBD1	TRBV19	TGTGCCAGTAGCTCGGACAGGTTCAATCAGCCCCAGCATTTT	CASSSDRFNQPQHF
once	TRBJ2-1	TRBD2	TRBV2	TGTGCCAGCAGGCGGGGGGGAAACAATGAGCAGTTCTTC	CASRRGGNNEQFF
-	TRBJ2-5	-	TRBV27	TGTGCCAGCATCCCCATCCCACAGGGTCTCTCGGGAGAGACCCAGTACTTC	CASIPIPQGLSGETQYF
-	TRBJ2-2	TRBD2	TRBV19	TGTGCCAGTAGTATGAATCTCGGGAGGAGGGACACCGGGGAGCTGTTTTTT	CASSMNLGRRDTGELFF
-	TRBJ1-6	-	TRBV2	TGTGCCAGCAGGGAGGAGATCTATAATTCACCCCTCCACTTT	CASREEIYNSPLHF
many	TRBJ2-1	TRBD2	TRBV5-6	TGTGCCAGCAGCCGGGAGGGGACACTCTACAATGAGCAGTTCTTC	CASSREGTLYNEQFF
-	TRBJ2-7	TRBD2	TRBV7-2	TGTGCCAGCAGCCCTAGGTTCGGGGGGGTATCGGGCGAGCAGTACTTC	CASSPRFGGVSGEQYF
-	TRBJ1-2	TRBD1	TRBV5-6	TGTGCCAGCAGTTTATTGACAGGGGTCTGGAGCTACACCTTC	CASSLLTGVWSYTF
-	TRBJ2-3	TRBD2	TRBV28	TGTGCCAGCAGTTTCCGCCGAGGGACTAGCGGGGGGGCGGGTGGATATTTT	CASSFRRGTSGGAGGYF
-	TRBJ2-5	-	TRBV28	TGTGCCAGCAGAGGAGGGTACCGAGAGACCCAGTACTTC	CASRGGYRETQYF
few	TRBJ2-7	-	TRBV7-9	TGTGCCAGCAGCTTAGTAGAGGGCAGAGCCTACGAGCAGTACTTC	CASSLVEGRAYEQYF
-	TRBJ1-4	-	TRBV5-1	TGCGCCAGCAGCTTGGTGCTTGGGGAGGAAAAACTGTTTTTT	CASSLVLGEEKLFF
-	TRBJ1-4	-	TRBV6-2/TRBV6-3	TGTGCCAGCAGCAACGGCGACGCGGGGGTTAATGAAAAACTGTTTTTT	CASSNGDAGVNEKLFF
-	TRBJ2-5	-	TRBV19	TGTGCCAGTAATCAGGGGCAACAAGAGACCCAGTACTTC	CASNQGQQETQYF
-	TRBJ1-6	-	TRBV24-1	TGTGCCCACGACGCGGGGGTTAATTCACCCCTCCACTTT	CAHDAGVNSPLHF
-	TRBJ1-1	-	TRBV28	TGTGCCAGCAGTTGGGGGGGGACTGAAGCTTTCTTT	CASSWGGTEAFF
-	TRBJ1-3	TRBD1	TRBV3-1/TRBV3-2	TGTGCCAGCAGCCAAGTTGGGACAGCTCTGGAAACACCATATTTT	CASSQVGTALETPYF
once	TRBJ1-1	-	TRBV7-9	TGTGCCAGCAGCCCCCCCGCGGCCAACACTGAAGCTTTCTTT	CASSPPAANTEAFF
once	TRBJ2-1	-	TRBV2	TGTGCCAGCAGTGAAGCTTTTGCCGGGTCCCGAACAGGAATCGATGAGCAGTTCTTC	CASSEAFAGSRTGIDEQFF
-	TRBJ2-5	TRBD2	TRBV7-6	TGTGCCAGCAGAGGGACTAGCGGGGGTGGGGAGACCCAGTACTTC	CASRGTSGGGETQYF
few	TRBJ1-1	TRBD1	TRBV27	TGTGCCAGCAGTTTAGCCGGGACAGTGAACACTGAAGCTTTCTTT	CASSLAGTVNTEAFF
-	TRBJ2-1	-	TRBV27	TGTGCCAGCAGTTCCCCGTCTAGCCCCAGCGATGAGCAGTTCTTC	CASSSPSSPSDEQFF
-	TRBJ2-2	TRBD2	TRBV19	TGTGCCAGTAGCTCCCCTATGAAGCGGGGAACCGGGGAGCTGTTTTTT	CASSSPMKRGTGELFF
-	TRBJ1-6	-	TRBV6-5	TGTGCCAGCTTAAACCGTCGGGGGTATAATTCACCCCTCCACTTT	CASLNRRGYNSPLHF
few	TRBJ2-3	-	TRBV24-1	TGTGCCACCAGTGGTACGGTAATCACAGATACGCAGTATTTT	CATSGTVITDTQYF
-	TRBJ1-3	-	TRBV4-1	TGCGCCAGCAGCCAACCGACAGGCGCTGGAAACACCATATATTTT	CASSQPTGAGNTIYF
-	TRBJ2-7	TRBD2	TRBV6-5	TGTGCCAGCAGTTACTCGGGGCGGGGGGGCTACGAGCAGTACTTC	CASSYSGRGGYEQYF
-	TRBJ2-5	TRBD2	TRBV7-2	TGTGCCAGCAGCTCCGGACTAGCGGGAGTTGAGACCCAGTACTTC	CASSSGLAGVETQYF
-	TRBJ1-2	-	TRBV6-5	TGTGCCAGCACCTCAATAGGTCACAGTAACTATGGCTACACCTTC	CASTSIGHSNYGYTF
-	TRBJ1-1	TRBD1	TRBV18	TGTGCCAGCTCACCAATTCAGGGGGCGAGGACTGAAGCTTTCTTT	CASSPIQGARTEAFF
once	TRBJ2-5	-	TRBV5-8	TGTGCCAGCAGCTTGGAAGGGGCTAATCAAGAGACCCAGTACTTC	CASSLEGANQETQYF
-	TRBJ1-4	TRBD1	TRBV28	TGTGCCAGCGGAAAGGTTACAGGGGTCTATGAAAAACTGTTTTTT	CASGKVTGVYEKLFF
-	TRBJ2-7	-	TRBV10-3	TGTGCCATCAGTGTAGGACAGCGAGCAGAGCAGTACTTC	CAISVGQRAEQYF
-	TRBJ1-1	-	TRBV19	TGTGCCACCAAATACAATCTGGACACTGAAGCTTTCTTT	CATKYNLDTEAFF
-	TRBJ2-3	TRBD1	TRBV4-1	TGCGCCAGCAGATGGCTTGGACAGGGGCTGAACGATACGCAGTATTTT	CASRWLGQGLNDTQYF
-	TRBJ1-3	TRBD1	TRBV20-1	TGCAGTGCTAGTACAGGGGGTGGAAACACCATATATTTT	CSASTGGGNTIYF
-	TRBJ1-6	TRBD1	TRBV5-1	TGCGCCAGCAGCTCCACAGGGGGCTCAGAGTCACCCCTCCACTTT	CASSSTGGSESPLHF
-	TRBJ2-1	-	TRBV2	TGTGCCAGCAGTGAATGGGCAGGGTTGGATTACAATGAGCAGTTCTTC	CASSEWAGLDYNEQFF
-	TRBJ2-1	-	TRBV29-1	TGCAGCGTTGCCACCTACAATGAGCAGTTCTTC	CSVATYNEQFF
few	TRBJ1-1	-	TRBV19	TGTGCCAGTCATGGGGGGTTTGTCACTGAAGCTTTCTTT	CASHGGFVTEAFF
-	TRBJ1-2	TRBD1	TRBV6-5	TGTGCCAGCAGTTACACCAGTGAGGGGGCGGCGGGTGGCTACACCTTC	CASSYTSEGAAGGYTF
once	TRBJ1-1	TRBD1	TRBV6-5	TGTGCCAGCCTAAGGACAGGGCTCTTCAACACTGAAGCTTTCTTT	CASLRTGLFNTEAFF
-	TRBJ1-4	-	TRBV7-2	TGTGCCAGCAGCTTAAGCTCCGATGAAAAACTGTTTTTT	CASSLSSDEKLFF
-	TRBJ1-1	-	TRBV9	TGTGCCAGCAGCACCCTGCCAGGGGACACTGAAGCTTTCTTT	CASSTLPGDTEAFF
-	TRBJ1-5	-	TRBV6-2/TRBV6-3	TGTGCCAGCAGTGGGGACATTCAGGAGCCCCAGCATTTT	CASSGDIQEPQHF
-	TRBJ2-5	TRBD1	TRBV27	TGTGCCAGCAGTTTAGGACAGGGGGCGCAGGAGACCCAGTACTTC	CASSLGQGAQETQYF
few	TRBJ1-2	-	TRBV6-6	TGTGCCAGCAGTTACTCGGATCGTGGGAGGCATGGCTACACCTTC	CASSYSDRGRHGYTF
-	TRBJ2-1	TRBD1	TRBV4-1	TGCGCCAGCAGCCAAGCCCCCGGGACAGACTACAATGAGCAGTTCTTC	CASSQAPGTDYNEQFF